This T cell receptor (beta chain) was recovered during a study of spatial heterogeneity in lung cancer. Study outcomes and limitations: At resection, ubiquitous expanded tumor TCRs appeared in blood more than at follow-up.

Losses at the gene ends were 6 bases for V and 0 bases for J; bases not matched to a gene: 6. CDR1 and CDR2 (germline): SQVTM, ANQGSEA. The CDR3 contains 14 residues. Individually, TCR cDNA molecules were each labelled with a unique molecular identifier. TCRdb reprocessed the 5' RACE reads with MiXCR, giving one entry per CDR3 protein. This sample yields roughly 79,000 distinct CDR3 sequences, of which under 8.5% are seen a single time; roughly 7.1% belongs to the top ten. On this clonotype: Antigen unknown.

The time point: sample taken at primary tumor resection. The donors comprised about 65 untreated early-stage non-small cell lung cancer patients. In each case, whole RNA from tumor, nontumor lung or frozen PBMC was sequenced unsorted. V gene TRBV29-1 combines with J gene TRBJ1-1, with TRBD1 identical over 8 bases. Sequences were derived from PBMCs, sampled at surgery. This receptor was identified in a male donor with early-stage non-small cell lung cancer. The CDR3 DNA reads TGCAGCGTCAGGGGGCCGGGCCTGAACACTGAAGCTTTCTTT. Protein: CSVRGPGLNTEAFF.